These 8 T cell receptor beta chains share one sample of origin, sequenced in a study of lymphopenia after photon versus proton radiotherapy. The method was immunoSEQ multiplex PCR; TCRdb's version includes in-frame clones alone and lacks a portion of them. The sample has approximately 71,000 clones; approximately 90% are singletons. The input for sequencing was peripheral blood, taken from a patient treated with photon-based radiotherapy. These receptors all come from a woman in her 70s with pancreatic cancer.

The chain is built from TRBV11-1 and TRBJ2-3; 14 bases match TRBD2. The CDR3 has 16 amino acids. CDR1 is SGHAT, CDR2 FQDESV, per germline (reference sequence). The V and J ends lost 5 bases and 5 bases, in that order; junction bases with no gene match: 6. Written as DNA, the CDR3 is TGTGCCAGCAGCCCGGGACTAGCGGGAGTGATAGATACGCAGTATTTT. This codes for CASSPGLAGVIDTQYF. Full variable domain (rest looked up from reference TRBV11-1 and TRBJ2-3): EAEVAQSPRYKITEKSQAVAFWCDPISGHATLYWYRQILGQGPELLVQFQDESVVDDSQLPKDRFSAERLKGVDSTLKIQPAELGDSAMYLCASSPGLAGVIDTQYFGPGTRLTVL.

The chain employs TRBV25-1 and TRBJ2-5; TRBD2 aligns across 9 bases. The germline CDR1 and CDR2 sequences are MGHDK and SYGVNS. CDR3 length equals 15 residues. J was trimmed by 2 bases and V by 10 bases; bases with no gene match: 11. The CDR3 sequence is CATARAGGGQETQYF. The DNA for the CDR3 is TGTGCCACCGCCCGAGCGGGAGGAGGGCAAGAGACCCAGTACTTC.

The chain uses TRBV7-2 and TRBJ1-3, with 10 bases identical to TRBD1. With V trimmed by 1 base and J by 4 bases, 10 bases remained unmatched. Germline loops: CDR1 SGHTA, CDR2 FQGNSA. The CDR3 is 18 amino acids. CDR3 residues: CASSLVLGQGIKGNTIYF. The CDR3 nucleotides are TGTGCCAGCAGCTTAGTTCTGGGACAGGGGATCAAGGGAAACACCATATATTTT.

CDR3 bases: TGCGCCAGCAGCGGCGCCCCCGGGACTAGCGGGGACTACAATGAGCAGTTCTTC. Translation gives CASSGAPGTSGDYNEQFF. The chain links TRBV4-1 to TRBJ2-1; TRBD2 matches at 13 bases. The germline V gene encodes CDR1 MGHRA and CDR2 YSYEKL. The CDR3 extends over 18 amino acids. V trimming: 5 bases; J trimming: 3 bases; junction bases outside the gene matches: 10.

This clone was seen a single time. The chain carries TRBV19 and TRBJ2-7; TRBD1 aligns across 7 bases. Trimming removed 10 bases from V and 2 bases from J; junction bases left unmatched: 8. Germline CDR1 is LNHDA and CDR2 is SQIVND (reference sequence). The CDR3 is 13 amino acids. CDR3 protein: CATGTDDTYEQYF. The CDR3 bases are TGTGCCACCGGGACAGATGATACCTACGAGCAGTACTTC.

This chain joins TRBV6-5 and TRBJ2-1; D not resolved. The V end lost 8 bases, the J end lost 0 bases, and 5 bases lay between the germline ends. Germline lookup yields CDR1 MNHEY and CDR2 SVGAGI. The CDR3 has 12 amino acids. The CDR3 DNA reads TGTGCCAGCGCCGACTCCTACAATGAGCAGTTCTTC. Its protein is CASADSYNEQFF.

In this sample, this clone turned up once. The chain recombines TRBV11-3 with TRBJ1-1; D perhaps matches TRBD1 (5 bases). The V end was cut by 3 bases, the J end by 9 bases, with 14 bases between. Germline V gene lookup returns CDR1 SGHNT and CDR2 YENEEA. This CDR3 has 13 residues. The CDR3 protein is CASSLGVLGQAFF. The CDR3 bases are TGTGCCAGCAGCTTGGGGGTTTTAGGCCAAGCTTTCTTT.

This chain connects TRBV7-2 to TRBJ1-1; TRBD1 is a possible D gene (5 bases). The germline V gene has CDR1 SGHTA and CDR2 FQGNSA. V gave up 8 bases and J gave up 10 bases, with 20 bases separating them. The CDR3 runs to 13 residues. This CDR3 is CASRGPSMVGAFF. Written as DNA, the CDR3 is TGTGCCAGCCGGGGACCATCGATGGTCGGAGCTTTCTTT.